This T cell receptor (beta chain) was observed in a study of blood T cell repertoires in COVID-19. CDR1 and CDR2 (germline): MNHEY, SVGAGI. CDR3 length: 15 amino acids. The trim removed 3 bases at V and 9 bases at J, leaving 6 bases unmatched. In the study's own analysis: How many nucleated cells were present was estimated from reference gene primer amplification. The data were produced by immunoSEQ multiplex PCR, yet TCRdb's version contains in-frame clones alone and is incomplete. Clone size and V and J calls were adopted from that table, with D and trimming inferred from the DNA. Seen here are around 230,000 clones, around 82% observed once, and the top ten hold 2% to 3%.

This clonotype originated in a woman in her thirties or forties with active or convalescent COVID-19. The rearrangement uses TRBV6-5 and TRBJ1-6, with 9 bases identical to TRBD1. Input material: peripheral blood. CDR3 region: CASSYGTGRGSPLHF. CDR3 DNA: TGTGCCAGCAGTTATGGGACAGGGCGAGGTTCACCCCTCCACTTT.